The T cell receptor beta chain under discussion was sequenced for a study of shared clonotypes between healthy human individuals. Study-level results: On the whole, naive subsets had larger estimated richness than memory subsets had.

Generated by immunoSEQ multiplex PCR, the TCRdb table keeps only in-frame clones and is missing some. Of 550,000 to 700,000 clones in the sample, about 80% were seen once. Partitioning of CD4+ cells yielded a CD45RA+ naive subset and a CD45RA-negative memory subset. On this clone: Its matching antigen is unknown.

V was pared by 0 bases and J by 5 bases, with 4 bases of the junction left unmatched. Germline CDR1 is GTSNPN and CDR2 is SVGIG (reference sequence). This CDR3 is built from 14 residues. J is TRBJ1-5 and V is TRBV30, with 7 bases identical to TRBD1. This TCR was recovered from a woman younger than 45 in good health. Material for sequencing was memory CD4+ T cells sorted from blood. Described subset: CD45RA-negative fraction. CDR3 sequence (DNA): TGTGCCTGGAGTGTCGCCAGGGGGGATCAGCCCCAGCATTTT. This translates into CAWSVARGDQPQHF.